In this sample, the clone carrying this T cell receptor (beta chain) turned up a few times. Its antigen is currently unknown. Germline lookup yields CDR1 SGHAT and CDR2 FQNNGV. V shed 3 bases and J shed 5 bases, with 13 bases lying between them. The CDR3 loop spans 14 amino acids. The sample originates from a study of cytomegalovirus exposure and HLA in healthy donors. Points from the study as a whole: Rarity marked most TCR sequences, yet some public TCRs occurred in many donors. Solely CMV serostatus was available to characterize immune exposure.

With 60 Vbeta and 13 Jbeta primers, the PCR was carried out. The repertoire was sequenced with immunoSEQ multiplex PCR; TCRdb's copy has only in-frame clones and lacks some. Here the sample spans about 120,000 clones, around a tenth being singletons. This TCR was sampled from a young man in good health and CMV-seronegative. The specimen sequenced was PBMCs. The chain has TRBV11-2 and TRBJ2-5; TRBD1 might be the D (6 bases). CDR3 DNA: TGTGCCAGCAGCTTTTACGGACAGCGGGAGACCCAGTACTTC. It specifies CASSFYGQRETQYF.